This passage covers 21 T cell receptor beta chains from one sample sequenced in a study of STAT5B mutations in CD4+ large granular lymphocyte leukemia. Data came from immunoSEQ multiplex PCR; TCRdb stores just in-frame clones and leaves some out. The sample lists around 30,000 clones, about four fifths seen once, with 3% to 3.5% in the top ten. The sample comprised CD4+ T cells from blood buffy coats. These receptors all come from a human donor in good health.

The CDR3 sequence is CASSLTRGRRNTIYF. As DNA, the CDR3 is TGTGCCAGCAGCTTAACGCGGGGGAGAAGAAACACCATATATTTT. The chain links TRBV7-2 to TRBJ1-3, with D perhaps TRBD1 (5 bases). Per the germline V gene, CDR1 is SGHTA and CDR2 is FQGNSA. CDR3 size: 15 residues. V was shortened by 2 bases and J by 5 bases, with 13 bases between the two germline ends.

The J gene is TRBJ2-1, the V gene TRBV5-1; TRBD2 matches at 13 bases. CDR1 SGHRS and CDR2 YFSETQ come from the germline V gene. The CDR3 runs 16 residues. Trimming removed 3 bases from V and 8 bases from J; junction bases left unmatched: 8. CDR3 region: CASSWGGLAGTYEQFF. CDR3 DNA sequence: TGCGCCAGCAGCTGGGGGGGACTAGCGGGAACCTATGAGCAGTTCTTC.

This sequence joins TRBV18 and TRBJ2-5, with D tentatively TRBD1 (5 bases). The V gene lost 5 bases and the J gene lost 2 bases, with 9 bases spanning the gap. CDR3 size: 13 residues. In germline, CDR1 is KGHSH, CDR2 LQKENI. The CDR3 is CASSTGQQETQYF. CDR3 coding DNA: TGTGCCAGCTCAACAGGACAACAAGAGACCCAGTACTTC. Based on the CDR3 plus reference TRBV18 and TRBJ2-5, the full variable domain is NAGVMQNPRHLVRRRGQEARLRCSPMKGHSHVYWYRQLPEEGLKFMVYLQKENIIDESGMPKERFSAEFPKEGPSILRIQQVVRGDSAAYFCASSTGQQETQYFGPGTRLLVL.

The rearrangement joins TRBV15 to TRBJ2-3; D possibly corresponds to TRBD2 (6 bases). V dropped 2 bases and J dropped 2 bases, with 11 bases sitting between them. This CDR3 has 15 residues. Germline values: CDR1 LNHNV, CDR2 YYDKDF (reference sequence). CDR3 loop: CATSRRAGATDTQYF. CDR3 in DNA: TGTGCCACCAGCAGACGAGCGGGTGCCACAGATACGCAGTATTTT.

The chain joins TRBV28 to TRBJ1-2, with 9 bases matching TRBD1. This CDR3 is built from 14 residues. Germline V gene lookup returns CDR1 MDHEN and CDR2 SYDVKM. With V trimmed by 1 base and J by 8 bases, 5 bases remained unmatched. The CDR3 spells CASSLSGQGEGYTF. The CDR3 DNA sequence: TGTGCCAGCAGTTTATCGGGACAGGGCGAGGGCTACACCTTC.

The CDR3 DNA reads TGTGCCAGTAGTATGTCTGGGGGCGTAGAGACCCAGTACTTC. It specifies CASSMSGGVETQYF. V and J are TRBV19 and TRBJ2-5; D is perhaps TRBD1 (6 bases). CDR3 length equals 14 residues. Trimming took 3 bases from V and 4 from J, leaving 12 bases between them. Germline V gene lookup returns CDR1 LNHDA and CDR2 SQIVND (reference sequence).

This chain uses TRBV27 with TRBJ2-2; 8 positions agree with TRBD1. CDR1 and CDR2 (germline): MNHEY, SMNVEV (reference sequence). This CDR3 comprises 20 residues. V was clipped by 4 bases and J by 2 bases; unmatched bases: 18. The CDR3 region is CASSSLRRDRSSYNTGELFF. The DNA for the CDR3 is TGTGCCAGCAGTTCCCTCAGGCGGGACAGGTCCTCGTATAACACCGGGGAGCTGTTTTTT.

The chain employs TRBV5-5 and TRBJ1-5, with TRBD1 identical over 7 bases. Trimming took 3 bases from V and 2 from J; bases not matched to a gene: 8. The CDR3 is 16 amino acids. Per germline, CDR1 SGHKS and CDR2 YYEKEE (reference sequence). The CDR3 reads CASSSGVGTGNQPQHF. DNA for the CDR3: TGTGCCAGCAGCTCTGGTGTGGGGACAGGCAATCAGCCCCAGCATTTT.

The chain employs TRBV7-8 and TRBJ1-5, with TRBD1 matching 8 bases. The V gene end was trimmed by 5 bases and the J gene end by 7 bases; junction bases not matched to a gene: 7. The germline CDR1 and CDR2 sequences are SGHVS and FQNEAQ. This CDR3 has 14 amino acids. The CDR3 DNA sequence: TGTGCCAGCAGCCCCACGACAGGGGTCCAGCCCCAGCATTTT. Translated, it gives CASSPTTGVQPQHF.

The V and J genes are TRBV13 and TRBJ1-5; no clear D gene. V dropped 5 bases and J dropped 1 base, with 9 bases sitting between them. The CDR3 extends over 14 amino acids. Looked up from germline, CDR1 is PRHDT and CDR2 is FYEKMQ (reference sequence). The CDR3 DNA is TGTGCCAGCAGCCTGGGCGGCAGCAATCAGCCCCAGCATTTT. Its protein is CASSLGGSNQPQHF.

The chain links TRBV9 to TRBJ2-1, with 7 bases lining up with TRBD1. Losses at the gene ends were 4 bases for V and 6 bases for J; bases not matched to a gene: 16. Per the germline V gene, CDR1 is SGDLS and CDR2 is YYNGEE. CDR3 size: 17 residues. The CDR3 reads CASSPGTVFGIRNEQFF. The CDR3 nucleotides are TGTGCCAGCAGCCCAGGGACAGTTTTCGGTATTCGCAATGAGCAGTTCTTC.

The genes are TRBV7-2 and TRBJ2-2; D might be TRBD1 (5 bases). The germline gives CDR1 SGHTA, CDR2 FQGNSA. Trimming pared 6 bases from V and 3 bases from J, leaving 11 bases between. The CDR3 is 14 amino acids. The CDR3 nucleotides read TGTGCCAGCAGTCCGGACATATACACCGGGGAGCTGTTTTTT. Protein sequence: CASSPDIYTGELFF.

The chain recombines TRBV6-1 with TRBJ2-1; 10 nucleotides match TRBD2. This CDR3 has 14 amino acids. Trimming at V came to 3 bases and at J to 9 bases, leaving 5 bases not matched to a gene. In germline, CDR1 is MNHNS, CDR2 SASEGT. CDR3 amino acids: CASSEPSGRTEQFF. The CDR3 DNA reads TGTGCCAGCAGTGAGCCTAGCGGGAGAACTGAGCAGTTCTTC.

V usage is TRBV10-3 and J usage is TRBJ2-3; D remains ambiguous. With 10 bases removed from V and 0 bases from J, the gap between germline ends came to 11 bases. The CDR3 contains 13 residues. Germline lookup yields CDR1 ENHRY and CDR2 SYGVKD. The CDR3 protein is CATRGESTDTQYF. The CDR3 DNA reads as TGTGCCACCCGTGGAGAGAGCACAGATACGCAGTATTTT.

The V call is TRBV25-1, the J call TRBJ2-7; 8 positions agree with TRBD1. Per germline, CDR1 MGHDK and CDR2 SYGVNS. The CDR3 sequence is 16 residues long. V lost 1 base to trimming and J lost 6 bases; unmatched junction nucleotides: 11. The CDR3 DNA reads as TGTGCCAGCAGTGAATTCCAGGGGGCTGCTCTGGGCGAGCAGTACTTC. The encoded protein is CASSEFQGAALGEQYF.

The rearrangement links TRBV7-3 to TRBJ2-5; tentatively, D is TRBD1 (6 bases). The CDR3 spans 15 residues. V was clipped by 1 base and J by 1 base, with 10 bases between them. Per germline, CDR1 SGHTA and CDR2 FQGTGA. The CDR3 region has the DNA TGTGCCAGCAGCTTAAGCGGACAGCTCCAAGAGACCCAGTACTTC. It codes for CASSLSGQLQETQYF.

The V and J genes are TRBV7-2 and TRBJ2-7; the D gene is possibly TRBD2 (6 bases). There are 14 residues in the CDR3. V lost 1 base and J lost 3, with 10 bases in between. CDR1 and CDR2 from the germline V gene are SGHTA and FQGNSA. The CDR3 region has the DNA TGTGCCAGCAGCTTAGTAGGCGGGGACTACGAGCAGTACTTC. Its translation: CASSLVGGDYEQYF. The full variable domain, rest sourced from reference TRBV7-2 and TRBJ2-7, is GAGVSQSPSNKVTEKGKDVELRCDPISGHTALYWYRQSLGQGLEFLIYFQGNSAPDKSGLPSDRFSAERTGGSVSTLTIQRTQQEDSAVYLCASSLVGGDYEQYFGPGTRLTVT.

This chain connects TRBV27 to TRBJ2-6; D remains unclear. The V end was cut by 6 bases, the J end by 2 bases, with 17 bases between. Germline V gene sequence: CDR1 MNHEY, CDR2 SMNVEV (reference sequence). The CDR3 totals 17 residues. CDR3 protein: CASRPRPERAGANVLTF. For the CDR3, the DNA is TGTGCCAGCAGACCTCGTCCCGAGAGAGCTGGGGCCAACGTCCTGACTTTC.

The chain carries TRBV5-1 and TRBJ2-5; 7 bases align to TRBD2. With 0 bases clipped from V and 5 bases from J, the junction kept 10 bases outside the gene matches. This CDR3 spans 16 amino acids. Germline lookup yields CDR1 SGHRS and CDR2 YFSETQ. Written as DNA, the CDR3 is TGCGCCAGCAGCTTGGAGGGGCTAGCGGCTAGGGAGACCCAGTACTTC. This sequence encodes CASSLEGLAARETQYF.

The chain links TRBV7-9 to TRBJ2-2, with 7 bases aligning to TRBD1. J was trimmed by 5 bases and V by 0 bases; bases with no gene match: 6. Looked up from germline, CDR1 is SEHNR and CDR2 is FQNEAQ (reference sequence). The CDR3 sequence is 16 residues long. The chain's CDR3 is CASSLAKGASTGELFF. The DNA for the CDR3 is TGTGCCAGCAGCTTAGCCAAGGGGGCGAGTACCGGGGAGCTGTTTTTT.

The V and J genes are TRBV29-1 and TRBJ2-7; no clear D. This CDR3 spans 12 amino acids. CDR1 is SQVTM and CDR2 is ANQGSEA in the germline V gene. Trimming took off 4 bases at V and 3 bases at J, with 10 bases between the two ends. The DNA for the CDR3 is TGCAGCGTTGGGCCCTCGGGCTACGAGCAGTACTTC. Translation gives CSVGPSGYEQYF.